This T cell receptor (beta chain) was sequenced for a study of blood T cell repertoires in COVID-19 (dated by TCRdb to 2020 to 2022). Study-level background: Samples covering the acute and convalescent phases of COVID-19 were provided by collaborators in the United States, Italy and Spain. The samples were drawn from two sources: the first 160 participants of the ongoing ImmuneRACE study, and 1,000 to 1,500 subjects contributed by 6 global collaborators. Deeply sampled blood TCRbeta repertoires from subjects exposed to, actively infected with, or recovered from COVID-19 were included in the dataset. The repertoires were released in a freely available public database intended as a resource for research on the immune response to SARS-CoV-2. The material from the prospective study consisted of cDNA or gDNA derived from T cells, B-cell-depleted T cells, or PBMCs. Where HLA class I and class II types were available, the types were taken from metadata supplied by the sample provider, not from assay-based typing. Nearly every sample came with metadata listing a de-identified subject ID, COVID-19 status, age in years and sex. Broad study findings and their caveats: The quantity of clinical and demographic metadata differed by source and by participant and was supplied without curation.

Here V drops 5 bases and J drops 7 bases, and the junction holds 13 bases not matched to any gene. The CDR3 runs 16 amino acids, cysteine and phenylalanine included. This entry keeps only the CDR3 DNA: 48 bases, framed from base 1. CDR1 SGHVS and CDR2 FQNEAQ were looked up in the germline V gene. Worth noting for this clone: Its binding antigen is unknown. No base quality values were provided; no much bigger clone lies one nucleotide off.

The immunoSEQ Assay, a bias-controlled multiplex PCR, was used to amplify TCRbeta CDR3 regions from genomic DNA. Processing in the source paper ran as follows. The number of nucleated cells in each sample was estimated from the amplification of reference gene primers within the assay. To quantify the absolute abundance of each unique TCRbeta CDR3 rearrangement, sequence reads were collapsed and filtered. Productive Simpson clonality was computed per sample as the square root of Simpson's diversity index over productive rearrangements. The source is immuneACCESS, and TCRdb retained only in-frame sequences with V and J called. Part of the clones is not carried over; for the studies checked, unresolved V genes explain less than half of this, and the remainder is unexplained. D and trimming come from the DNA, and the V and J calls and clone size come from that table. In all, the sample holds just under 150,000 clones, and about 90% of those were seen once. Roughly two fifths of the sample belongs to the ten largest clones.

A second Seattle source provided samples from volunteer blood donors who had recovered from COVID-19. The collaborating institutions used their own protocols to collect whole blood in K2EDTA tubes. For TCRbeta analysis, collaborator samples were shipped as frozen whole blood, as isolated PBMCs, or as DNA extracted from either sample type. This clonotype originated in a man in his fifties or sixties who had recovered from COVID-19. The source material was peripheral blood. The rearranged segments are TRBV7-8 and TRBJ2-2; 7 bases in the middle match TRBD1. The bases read TGTGCCAGCAGCGGCACGACAGGGCGAAGGATCGGGGAGCTGTTTTTT. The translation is CASSGTTGRRIGELFF.